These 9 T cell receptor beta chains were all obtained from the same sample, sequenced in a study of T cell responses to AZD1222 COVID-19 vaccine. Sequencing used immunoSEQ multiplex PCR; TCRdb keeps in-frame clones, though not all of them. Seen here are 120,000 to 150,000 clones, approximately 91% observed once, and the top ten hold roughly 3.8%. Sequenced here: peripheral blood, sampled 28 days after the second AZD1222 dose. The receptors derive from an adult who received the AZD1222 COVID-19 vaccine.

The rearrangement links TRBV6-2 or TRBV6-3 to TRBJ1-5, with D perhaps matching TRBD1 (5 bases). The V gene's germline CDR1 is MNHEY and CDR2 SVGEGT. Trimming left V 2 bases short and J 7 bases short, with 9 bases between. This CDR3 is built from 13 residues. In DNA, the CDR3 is TGTGCCAGCAGTTACGGGGGACCCCAGCCCCAGCATTTT. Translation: CASSYGGPQPQHF.

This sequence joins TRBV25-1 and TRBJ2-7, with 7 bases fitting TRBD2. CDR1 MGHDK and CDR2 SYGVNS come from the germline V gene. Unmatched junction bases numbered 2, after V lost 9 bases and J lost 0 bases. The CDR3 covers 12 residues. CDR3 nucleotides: TGTGCCAGGGGGGGGAGCTCCTACGAGCAGTACTTC. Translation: CARGGSSYEQYF.

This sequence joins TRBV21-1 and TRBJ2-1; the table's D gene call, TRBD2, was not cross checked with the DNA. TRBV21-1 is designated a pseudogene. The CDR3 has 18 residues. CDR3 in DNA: TGTGCCAGCAGCAAGGTTTCTAGCGGGGTCGTAGGGTACAATGAGCAGTTCTTC. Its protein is CASSKVSSGVVGYNEQFF.

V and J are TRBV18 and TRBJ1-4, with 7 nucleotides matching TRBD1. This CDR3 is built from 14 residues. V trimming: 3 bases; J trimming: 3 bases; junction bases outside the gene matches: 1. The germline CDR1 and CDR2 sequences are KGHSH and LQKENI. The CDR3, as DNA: TGTGCCAGCTCACCGGGACAGCCTAATGAAAAACTGTTTTTT. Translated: CASSPGQPNEKLFF.

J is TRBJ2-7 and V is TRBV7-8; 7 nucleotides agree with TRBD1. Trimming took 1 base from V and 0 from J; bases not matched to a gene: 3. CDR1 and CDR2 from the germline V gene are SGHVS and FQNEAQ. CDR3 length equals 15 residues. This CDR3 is CASSLVQGNSYEQYF. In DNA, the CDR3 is TGTGCCAGCAGCTTAGTACAGGGGAACTCCTACGAGCAGTACTTC.

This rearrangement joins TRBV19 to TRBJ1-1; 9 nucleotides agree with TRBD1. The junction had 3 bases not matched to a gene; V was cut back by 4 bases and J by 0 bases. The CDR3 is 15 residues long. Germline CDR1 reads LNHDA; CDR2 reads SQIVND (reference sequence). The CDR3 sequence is CASSKGDRVNTEAFF. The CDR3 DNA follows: TGTGCCAGTAGTAAAGGGGACAGGGTGAACACTGAAGCTTTCTTT.

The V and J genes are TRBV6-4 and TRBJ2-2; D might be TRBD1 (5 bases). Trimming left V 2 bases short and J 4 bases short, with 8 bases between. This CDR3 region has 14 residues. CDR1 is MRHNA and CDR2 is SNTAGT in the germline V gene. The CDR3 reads CASSDRGTTGELFF. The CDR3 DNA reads TGTGCCAGCAGTGACAGGGGCACCACCGGGGAGCTGTTTTTT.

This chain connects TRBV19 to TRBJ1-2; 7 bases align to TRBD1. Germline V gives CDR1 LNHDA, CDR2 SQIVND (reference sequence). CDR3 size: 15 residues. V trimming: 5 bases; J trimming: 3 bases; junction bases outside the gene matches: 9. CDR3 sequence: CASSPHRDRDYGYTF. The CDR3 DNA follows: TGTGCCAGTAGTCCCCACCGGGACAGAGACTATGGCTACACCTTC.

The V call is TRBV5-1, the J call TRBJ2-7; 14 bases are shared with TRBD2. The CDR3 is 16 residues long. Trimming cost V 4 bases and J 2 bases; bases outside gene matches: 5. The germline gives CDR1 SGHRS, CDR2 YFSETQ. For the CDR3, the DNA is TGCGCCAGCAGCCCGGGACTAGCGGGGGTAACCTACGAGCAGTACTTC. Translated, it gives CASSPGLAGVTYEQYF.